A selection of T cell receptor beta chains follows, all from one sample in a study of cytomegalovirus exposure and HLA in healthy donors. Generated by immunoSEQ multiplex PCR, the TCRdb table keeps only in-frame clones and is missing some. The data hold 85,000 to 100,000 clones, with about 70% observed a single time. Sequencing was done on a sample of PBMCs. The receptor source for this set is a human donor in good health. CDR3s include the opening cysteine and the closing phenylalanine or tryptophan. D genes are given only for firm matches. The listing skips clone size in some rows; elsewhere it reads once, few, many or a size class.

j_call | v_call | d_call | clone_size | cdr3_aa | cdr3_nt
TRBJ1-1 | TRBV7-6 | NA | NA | CASSLGSRGSEAFF | TGTGCCAGCAGCTTAGGCTCCAGGGGAAGTGAAGCTTTCTTT
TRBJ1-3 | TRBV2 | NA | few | CASSGGRGGASGNTIYF | TGTGCCAGCAGTGGAGGTAGAGGTGGGGCGTCTGGAAACACCATATATTTT
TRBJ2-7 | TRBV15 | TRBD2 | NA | CATRALGAGEPEQYF | TGTGCCACCAGGGCACTAGGTGCGGGAGAACCCGAGCAGTACTTC
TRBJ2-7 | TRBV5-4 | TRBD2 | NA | CASSLVGGSYEQYF | TGTGCCAGCAGCTTGGTCGGGGGGTCCTACGAGCAGTACTTC
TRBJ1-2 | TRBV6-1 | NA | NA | CASSEQGNGYTF | TGTGCCAGCAGTGAACAGGGAAATGGCTACACCTTC
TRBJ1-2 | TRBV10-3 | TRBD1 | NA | CAIKMTGGPYGYTF | TGTGCCATCAAAATGACAGGGGGCCCCTATGGCTACACCTTC
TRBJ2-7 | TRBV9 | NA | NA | CASRGGGLEQYF | TGTGCCAGCAGGGGAGGGGGGCTCGAGCAGTACTTC
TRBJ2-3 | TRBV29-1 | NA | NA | CSAKIADTQYF | TGCAGCGCTAAAATAGCGGATACGCAGTATTTT
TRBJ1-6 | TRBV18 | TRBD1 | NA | CASSHKPGQGGSPLHF | TGTGCCAGCTCTCATAAACCGGGACAGGGCGGTTCACCCCTCCACTTT
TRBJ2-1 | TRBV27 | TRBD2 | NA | CPNAVSGEYNEQFF | TGCCCGAACGCGGTCAGCGGGGAATACAATGAGCAGTTCTTC
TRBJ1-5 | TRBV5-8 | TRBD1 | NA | CASSSGQYSNQPQHF | TGTGCCAGCAGCTCGGGACAGTATAGCAATCAGCCCCAGCATTTT
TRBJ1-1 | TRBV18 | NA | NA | CASSPSGERAEAFF | TGTGCCAGCTCACCATCAGGGGAAAGAGCTGAAGCTTTCTTT
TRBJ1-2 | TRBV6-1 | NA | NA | CASSESVGRSPAYTF | TGTGCCAGCAGTGAATCTGTGGGCAGGTCCCCAGCCTACACCTTC
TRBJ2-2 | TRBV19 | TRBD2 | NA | CASTHLGSGRKTGELFF | TGTGCCAGTACCCATTTGGGTAGCGGGAGAAAAACCGGGGAGCTGTTTTTT
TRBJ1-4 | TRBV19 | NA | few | CASSIGATNEKLFF | TGTGCCAGTAGTATCGGAGCAACTAATGAAAAACTGTTTTTT
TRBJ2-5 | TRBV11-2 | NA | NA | CASRYKSVGGPKETQYF | TGTGCCAGCAGATATAAGTCGGTGGGGGGGCCGAAGGAGACCCAGTACTTC
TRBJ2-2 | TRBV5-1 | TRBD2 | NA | CASSLGLAGSTGELFF | TGCGCCAGCAGCTTGGGACTAGCGGGGAGCACCGGGGAGCTGTTTTTT
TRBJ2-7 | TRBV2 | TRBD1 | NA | CASSEMRDRGYEQYF | TGTGCCAGCAGCGAAATGAGGGACAGGGGCTACGAGCAGTACTTC
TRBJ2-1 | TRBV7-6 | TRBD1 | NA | CASSLGSGGGYNEQFF | TGTGCCAGCAGCTTAGGGTCAGGGGGCGGCTACAATGAGCAGTTCTTC
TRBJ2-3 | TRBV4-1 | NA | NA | CASSQVMASGTDTQYF | TGCGCCAGCAGCCAAGTTATGGCTAGCGGCACAGATACGCAGTATTTT
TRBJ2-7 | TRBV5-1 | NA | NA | CASSLGAGFVYEQYF | TGCGCCAGCAGCTTGGGGGCAGGTTTTGTCTACGAGCAGTACTTC
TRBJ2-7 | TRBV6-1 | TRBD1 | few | CASSTGAGSYEQYF | TGTGCCAGCTCGACAGGGGCTGGCTCCTACGAGCAGTACTTC
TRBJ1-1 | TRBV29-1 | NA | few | CSVEAGDIGRAEAFF | TGCAGCGTTGAGGCGGGGGATATCGGTCGTGCTGAAGCTTTCTTT
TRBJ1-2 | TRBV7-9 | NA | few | CASSFGQSNYGYTF | TGTGCCAGCAGCTTCGGACAGTCAAACTATGGCTACACCTTC
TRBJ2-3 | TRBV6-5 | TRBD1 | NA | CASTMRGTGTDTQYF | TGTGCCAGCACCATGCGCGGGACAGGGACAGATACGCAGTATTTT
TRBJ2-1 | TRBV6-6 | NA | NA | CASGSEQFF | TGTGCCAGTGGTAGTGAGCAGTTCTTC
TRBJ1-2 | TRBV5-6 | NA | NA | CASSRWGGPVYGYTF | TGTGCCAGCAGCCGGTGGGGGGGCCCGGTATATGGCTACACCTTC
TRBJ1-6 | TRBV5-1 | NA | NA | CASSPGYRDSPLHF | TGCGCCAGCAGCCCCGGGTACAGGGATTCACCCCTCCACTTT
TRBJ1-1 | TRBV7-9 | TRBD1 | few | CAGGQGHYTEAFF | TGTGCCGGAGGACAGGGACACTACACTGAAGCTTTCTTT
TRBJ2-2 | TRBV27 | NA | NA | CASSYGDRELFF | TGTGCCAGCAGCTACGGGGACAGGGAGCTGTTTTTT
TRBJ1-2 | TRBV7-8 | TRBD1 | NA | CASSETGTGSYGYTF | TGTGCCAGCAGCGAAACAGGGACAGGAAGCTATGGCTACACCTTC
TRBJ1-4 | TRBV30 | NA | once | CAWSAGGTTNEKLFF | TGTGCCTGGAGTGCGGGGGGGACAACTAATGAAAAACTGTTTTTT
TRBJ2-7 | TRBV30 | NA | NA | CAWSPPAGYEQYF | TGTGCCTGGAGTCCCCCGGCGGGGTACGAGCAGTACTTC
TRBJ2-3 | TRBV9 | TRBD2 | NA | CASSDPLAGGSADTQYF | TGTGCCAGCAGCGACCCACTAGCGGGGGGGAGTGCAGATACGCAGTATTTT
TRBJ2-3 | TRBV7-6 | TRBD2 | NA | CASSPHTSGRPTDTQYF | TGTGCCAGCAGCCCTCACACTAGCGGGAGGCCAACAGATACGCAGTATTTT
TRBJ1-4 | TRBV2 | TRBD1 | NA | CASNRDRNEKLFF | TGTGCCAGCAACCGGGACAGAAATGAAAAACTGTTTTTT
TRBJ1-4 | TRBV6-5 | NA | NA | CASTDPEATNEKLFF | TGTGCCAGCACCGATCCCGAGGCAACTAATGAAAAACTGTTTTTT
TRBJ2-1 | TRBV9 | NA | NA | CASSVGLVNEQFF | TGTGCCAGCAGCGTAGGCCTAGTAAATGAGCAGTTCTTC
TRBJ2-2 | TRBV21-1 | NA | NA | CASRPSTQNTGELFF | TGTGCCAGCCGACCTAGTACTCAGAACACCGGGGAGCTGTTTTTT
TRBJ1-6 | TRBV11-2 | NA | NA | CASSPGQNSPLHF | TGTGCCAGCAGCCCAGGGCAGAATTCACCCCTCCACTTT
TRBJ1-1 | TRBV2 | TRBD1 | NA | CASTTGGAMNTEAFF | TGTGCCAGCACTACAGGGGGCGCGATGAACACTGAAGCTTTCTTT
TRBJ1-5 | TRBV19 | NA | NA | CASSPRAINQPQHF | TGTGCCAGTAGCCCGAGGGCAATCAATCAGCCCCAGCATTTT
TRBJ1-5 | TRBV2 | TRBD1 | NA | CAGGQGAGGNQPQHF | TGTGCCGGGGGACAGGGGGCCGGGGGCAATCAGCCCCAGCATTTT
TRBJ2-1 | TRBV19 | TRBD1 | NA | CASSDPPGQGIPNEQFF | TGTGCCAGTAGTGACCCACCGGGACAGGGTATCCCCAATGAGCAGTTCTTC
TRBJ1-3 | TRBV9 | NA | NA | CASSAQGWSGNTIYF | TGTGCCAGCAGCGCACAGGGATGGTCTGGAAACACCATATATTTT
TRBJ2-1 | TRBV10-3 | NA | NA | CAIKKERYNEQFF | TGTGCCATCAAGAAGGAGAGATACAATGAGCAGTTCTTC
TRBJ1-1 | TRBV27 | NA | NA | CASILGGGSTEAFF | TGTGCCAGCATTCTCGGGGGAGGTAGCACTGAAGCTTTCTTT
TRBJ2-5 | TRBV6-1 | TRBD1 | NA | CASSEVWDSWSETQYF | TGTGCCAGCAGTGAGGTCTGGGACAGTTGGTCAGAGACCCAGTACTTC
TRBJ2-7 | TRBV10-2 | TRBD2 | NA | CASSVSLAGSYEQYF | TGCGCCAGCAGTGTCTCGCTAGCGGGAAGCTACGAGCAGTACTTC
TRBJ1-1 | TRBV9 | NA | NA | CASSVDWGPTEAFF | TGTGCCAGCAGCGTAGACTGGGGGCCTACTGAAGCTTTCTTT
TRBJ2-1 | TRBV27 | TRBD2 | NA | CASSSVLAGAYNEQFF | TGTGCCAGCAGTTCGGTCCTAGCGGGGGCCTACAATGAGCAGTTCTTC
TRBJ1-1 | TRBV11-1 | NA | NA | CASSLAGHTEAFF | TGTGCCAGCAGCTTGGCAGGGCACACTGAAGCTTTCTTT
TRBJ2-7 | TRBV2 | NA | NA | CASLGYLSGEQYF | TGTGCCAGCCTGGGCTACCTCTCGGGAGAGCAGTACTTC
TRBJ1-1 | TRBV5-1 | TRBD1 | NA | CASSRETGSNTEAFF | TGCGCCAGCAGCCGCGAGACAGGGAGTAACACTGAAGCTTTCTTT
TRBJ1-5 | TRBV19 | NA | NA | CASSQTVTSNQPQHF | TGTGCCAGTAGTCAGACAGTGACTAGCAATCAGCCCCAGCATTTT
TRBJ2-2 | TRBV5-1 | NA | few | CASSLARGSGELFF | TGCGCCAGCAGCTTGGCCAGGGGTAGCGGGGAGCTGTTTTTT
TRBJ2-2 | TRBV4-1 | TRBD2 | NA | CASSRGLAGGTGELFF | TGCGCCAGCAGCCGGGGACTAGCGGGGGGGACCGGGGAGCTGTTTTTT